This T cell receptor (beta chain) was sequenced in a study of T cells after yellow fever vaccination. TCR cDNA was made by 5'RACE template switching, adding a universal primer site and UMIs. TCRdb reanalysed the 5' RACE reads using MiXCR and keeps one entry per CDR3 protein. The sample shows about 340,000 distinct CDR3 sequences, around an eighth of them seen only once. From germline, CDR1 is SQVTM and CDR2 ANQGSEA. The CDR3 has 16 residues. Trimming stripped 3 bases from V and 0 bases from J, with 17 bases between. The genes are TRBV29-1 and TRBJ1-1; D is possibly TRBD1 (5 bases). The TCR sequence derives from a man in his late teens or twenties who received the YFV17D yellow fever vaccine. This material consisted of CD4+ T cells sorted from PBMCs, taken 15 days after the yellow fever booster vaccination. CDR3 region: CSVEGQGIKMNTEAFF. CDR3 bases: TGCAGCGTTGAGGGGCAGGGAATCAAAATGAACACTGAAGCTTTCTTT. Full variable domain (outside the CDR3, taken from reference TRBV29-1 and TRBJ1-1): SAVISQKPSRDICQRGTSLTIQCQVDSQVTMMFWYRQQPGQSLTLIATANQGSEATYESGFVIDKFPISRPNLTFSTLTVSNMSPEDSSIYLCSVEGQGIKMNTEAFFGQGTRLTVV.